These 23 T cell receptor beta chains share one sample of origin, sequenced in a study of cytomegalovirus exposure and HLA in healthy donors. Only in-frame clones appear in the TCRdb table, and some are missing; sequencing was by immunoSEQ multiplex PCR. Here the sample spans 140,000 to 150,000 clones, less than 95% being singletons. Sequenced sample: PBMCs. The receptors originated from a man aged 18 to 29 in good health and CMV-seropositive.

This CDR3 is CASRPEGSAYF. The DNA for the CDR3 is TGCGCCAGCAGGCCGGAGGGATCCGCATACTTC. The chain recombines TRBV5-1 with TRBJ2-7; weak D call: TRBD2 (6 bases). There are 11 residues in the CDR3. Deletions cut 5 bases from V and 13 bases from J, with 16 bases between. CDR1 and CDR2 (germline): SGHRS, YFSETQ.

The chain is built from TRBV5-1 and TRBJ2-7; D might be TRBD1 (6 bases). Germline lookup yields CDR1 SGHRS and CDR2 YFSETQ. This CDR3 has 14 amino acids. Trimming pared 3 bases from V and 2 bases from J, leaving 12 bases between. CDR3 in DNA: TGCGCCAGCAGCTCGTTCCAGGGGACCTACGAGCAGTACTTC. It is translated as CASSSFQGTYEQYF.

V and J are TRBV18 and TRBJ1-4; the D gene is possibly TRBD1 (6 bases). The CDR3 totals 14 residues. Germline CDR1 is KGHSH and CDR2 is LQKENI. V lost 5 bases and J 8 bases, leaving 15 bases between the germline ends. The CDR3 region has the DNA TGTGCCAGCTCAAGACAGGACAGATCCGAAAAACTGTTTTTT. As protein: CASSRQDRSEKLFF. Complete variable domain (other parts from reference TRBV18 and TRBJ1-4): NAGVMQNPRHLVRRRGQEARLRCSPMKGHSHVYWYRQLPEEGLKFMVYLQKENIIDESGMPKERFSAEFPKEGPSILRIQQVVRGDSAAYFCASSRQDRSEKLFFGSGTQLSVL.

V and J are TRBV2 and TRBJ1-2; no clear D gene. Trimming shortened V by 6 bases and J by 4 bases, and 12 bases separated the two germline ends. The CDR3 is 13 amino acids. The V gene's germline CDR1 is SNHLY and CDR2 FYNNEI. This CDR3 reads CASRGRETYGYTF. In DNA, the CDR3 is TGTGCCAGCAGAGGACGGGAAACCTATGGCTACACCTTC.

The V and J genes are TRBV28 and TRBJ2-3; 7 nucleotides match TRBD2. There are 13 residues in the CDR3. Germline V gene sequence: CDR1 MDHEN, CDR2 SYDVKM. The trim removed 8 bases at V and 3 bases at J, leaving 5 bases unmatched. For the CDR3, the DNA is TGTGCCAGCGGCGGGAGAGCAACAGATACGCAGTATTTT. Its protein product is CASGGRATDTQYF.

The chain recombines TRBV7-8 with TRBJ2-7; D remains ambiguous. The CDR3 loop spans 14 amino acids. Between the trimmed V and J ends, which lost 6 bases and 7 bases, there was a span of 19 bases. CDR1 SGHVS and CDR2 FQNEAQ come from the germline V gene. The chain's CDR3 is CASSPYLTDSEQYF. CDR3 bases: TGTGCCAGCAGTCCCTACCTCACAGATTCTGAGCAGTACTTC.

The genes are TRBV4-1 and TRBJ2-3; a weak D match, TRBD1 (5 bases). The germline CDR1 and CDR2 sequences are MGHRA and YSYEKL. Trimming took off 1 base at V and 0 bases at J, with 8 bases between the two ends. CDR3 length: 15 residues. The chain's CDR3 is CASSQVTASTDTQYF. As DNA, the CDR3 is TGCGCCAGCAGCCAAGTGACAGCCAGCACAGATACGCAGTATTTT.

The chain links TRBV4-1 to TRBJ2-3, with TRBD1 as a possible D gene (6 bases). Per the germline V gene, CDR1 is MGHRA and CDR2 is YSYEKL. This CDR3 has 16 amino acids. The V and J ends lost 3 bases and 0 bases respectively, with 13 bases between them. CDR3 amino acids: CASSHSTGSSTDTQYF. Here the CDR3 DNA reads TGCGCCAGCAGCCACTCTACAGGGTCTAGCACAGATACGCAGTATTTT.

V usage is TRBV5-8 and J usage is TRBJ2-1; the D gene is possibly TRBD2 (6 bases). Germline CDR1 reads SGHTS; CDR2 reads YDEGEE. V was cut by 2 bases and J by 4 bases, with 10 bases left in between. The length of the CDR3 is 14 residues. The CDR3 here is CASSFSGTYNEQFF. The CDR3 nucleotides are TGTGCCAGCAGCTTTTCCGGGACTTACAATGAGCAGTTCTTC.

This chain joins TRBV4-2 and TRBJ2-7; the match to TRBD2 covers 16 bases. V gave up 2 bases and J gave up 6 bases; unmatched junction bases: 4. The CDR3 is 16 residues long. CDR1 and CDR2 (germline): LGHNA, YNFKEQ. This CDR3 reads CASSQIGTSGRVEQYF. CDR3 nucleotide sequence: TGTGCCAGCAGCCAAATTGGGACTAGCGGGAGGGTCGAGCAGTACTTC.

This clone has just a few counts. The V gene is TRBV5-1, the J gene TRBJ2-1; tentative D call: TRBD2 (6 bases). V was trimmed by 4 bases and J by 3 bases, leaving 14 bases between them. The germline CDR1 and CDR2 sequences are SGHRS and YFSETQ. The CDR3 runs 15 residues. CDR3 bases: TGCGCCAGCAGCCAGGGACTTAGCTTCTACAATGAGCAGTTCTTC. Amino acid sequence: CASSQGLSFYNEQFF.

The CDR3, as DNA: TGTGCCAGCAGCTTAGGACGGGGACAGGGGGTCGAGCAGTACTTC. Amino acids: CASSLGRGQGVEQYF. The V and J genes are TRBV13 and TRBJ2-7, with 11 bases fitting TRBD1. Germline V lookup: CDR1 PRHDT, CDR2 FYEKMQ (reference sequence). V was pared by 0 bases and J by 6 bases, with 4 bases of the junction left unmatched. This CDR3 is built from 15 residues.

This clone was observed once. The V and J genes are TRBV6-1 and TRBJ1-1; D is possibly TRBD1 (5 bases). V was clipped by 4 bases and J by 3 bases, with 15 bases between them. CDR3 length: 15 amino acids. CDR1 is MNHNS and CDR2 is SASEGT in the germline V gene. The CDR3 loop is CASSASRQPHTEAFF. The DNA for the CDR3 is TGTGCCAGCAGTGCCTCCCGACAGCCGCACACTGAAGCTTTCTTT.

This rearrangement joins TRBV20-1 to TRBJ1-1; 7 nucleotides match TRBD1. CDR1 DFQATT and CDR2 SNEGSKA come from the germline V gene (reference sequence). This CDR3 is built from 11 residues. Trimming removed 5 bases from V and 10 bases from J; junction bases left unmatched: 7. CDR3 coding DNA: TGCAGTGCTGCACCGGGACAGACAGCTTTCTTT. It translates to CSAAPGQTAFF.

The rearrangement links TRBV11-2 to TRBJ2-3, with D maybe TRBD2 (6 bases). V dropped 2 bases and J dropped 6 bases, with 12 bases sitting between them. Germline V CDR1 and CDR2: SGHAT, FQNNGV. This CDR3 has 14 residues. The CDR3 loop is CASSLLGGLDTQYF. In DNA form, the CDR3 reads TGTGCCAGCAGCTTATTGGGAGGATTGGATACGCAGTATTTT.

In this sample, this clone turned up once. The J gene is TRBJ2-3, the V gene TRBV5-4; 7 bases match TRBD1. The trim removed 6 bases at V and 1 base at J, leaving 5 bases unmatched. The CDR3 has 14 amino acids. Germline values: CDR1 SGHNT, CDR2 YYREEE (reference sequence). The CDR3 loop reads CASIERGRTDTQYF. CDR3 bases: TGTGCCAGCATCGAAAGGGGGCGCACAGATACGCAGTATTTT.

The chain recombines TRBV5-1 with TRBJ2-2; 7 bases map to TRBD2. The CDR3 covers 15 residues. V shed 0 bases, J shed 4 bases, and the junction held 3 bases outside the gene matches. Germline CDR1 reads SGHRS; CDR2 reads YFSETQ. CDR3 sequence: CASSLVAGVTGELFF. CDR3 DNA sequence: TGCGCCAGCAGCTTGGTGGCGGGAGTCACCGGGGAGCTGTTTTTT.

This sequence joins TRBV25-1 and TRBJ2-4, with 7 bases aligning to TRBD2. V dropped 4 bases and J dropped 7; count of bases not matched to a gene: 10. This CDR3 comprises 15 residues. CDR1 and CDR2 (germline): MGHDK, SYGVNS. The CDR3 DNA reads TGTGCCAGCAGTGGTTTAGCGGGCCGGGAGAACATTCAGTACTTC. This translates into CASSGLAGRENIQYF.

The chain recombines TRBV5-1 with TRBJ2-1; TRBD2 matches at 9 bases. V lost 1 base to trimming and J lost 8 bases; unmatched junction nucleotides: 7. The V gene's germline CDR1 is SGHRS and CDR2 YFSETQ. This CDR3 has 15 amino acids. The CDR3 protein is CASSLFLAGEDEQFF. The CDR3 nucleotides read TGCGCCAGCAGCTTGTTTTTAGCGGGAGAGGATGAGCAGTTCTTC.

The CDR3 loop reads CASSSHRGLQTKNIQYF. For the CDR3, the DNA is TGTGCCAGCAGCTCGCACAGGGGACTCCAAACCAAAAACATTCAGTACTTC. The V and J genes are TRBV11-2 and TRBJ2-4, with D maybe TRBD1 (7 bases). The CDR3 length is 17 residues. V lost 4 bases and J 2 bases, leaving 18 bases between the germline ends. Germline-derived CDR1 and CDR2 are SGHAT and FQNNGV.

The chain joins TRBV23-1 to TRBJ1-2; TRBD1 might be the D (6 bases). TRBV23-1 carries the ORF label, with uncertain function. V was cut by 4 bases and J by 1 base, with 16 bases left in between. This CDR3 has 16 residues. CDR3 sequence reads: CASSRPTGSVNYGYTF. CDR3 DNA sequence: TGCGCCAGCAGTCGACCCACAGGGTCCGTTAACTATGGCTACACCTTC.

This chain connects TRBV28 to TRBJ2-1; 9 nucleotides align to TRBD2. The CDR3 spans 16 residues. Germline CDR1 and CDR2: MDHEN and SYDVKM. The junction had 2 bases not matched to a gene; V was cut back by 2 bases and J by 0 bases. The CDR3 spells CASSLAGGNSYNEQFF. CDR3 DNA sequence: TGTGCCAGCAGTTTAGCGGGAGGGAACTCCTACAATGAGCAGTTCTTC.

This chain connects TRBV6-1 to TRBJ1-1; a weak D match, TRBD1 (6 bases). In germline, CDR1 is MNHNS, CDR2 SASEGT. The CDR3 contains 13 residues. V was shortened by 4 bases and J by 11 bases, with 17 bases between the two germline ends. The CDR3 region has the DNA TGTGCCAGCAGTGTCGGACAGCGGCTGGGTGCTTTCTTT. It is translated as CASSVGQRLGAFF.